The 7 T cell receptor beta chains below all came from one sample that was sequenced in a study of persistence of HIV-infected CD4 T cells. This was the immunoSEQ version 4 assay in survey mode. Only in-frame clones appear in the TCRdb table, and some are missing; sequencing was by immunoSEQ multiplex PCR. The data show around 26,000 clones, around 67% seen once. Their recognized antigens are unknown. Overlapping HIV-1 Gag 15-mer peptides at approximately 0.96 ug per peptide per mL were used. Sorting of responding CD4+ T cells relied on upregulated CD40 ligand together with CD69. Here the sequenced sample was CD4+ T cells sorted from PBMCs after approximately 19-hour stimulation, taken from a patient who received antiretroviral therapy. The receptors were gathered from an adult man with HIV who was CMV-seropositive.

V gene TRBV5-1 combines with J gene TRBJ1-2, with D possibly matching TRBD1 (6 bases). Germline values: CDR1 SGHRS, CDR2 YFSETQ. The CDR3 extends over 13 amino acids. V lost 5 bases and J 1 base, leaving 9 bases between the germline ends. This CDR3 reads CASRSDSNYGYTF. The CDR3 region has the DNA TGCGCCAGCAGGTCGGACAGTAACTATGGCTACACCTTC.

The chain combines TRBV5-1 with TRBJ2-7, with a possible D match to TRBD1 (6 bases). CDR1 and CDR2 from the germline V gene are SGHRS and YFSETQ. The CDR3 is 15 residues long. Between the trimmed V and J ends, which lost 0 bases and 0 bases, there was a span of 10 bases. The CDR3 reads CASSLVGQGSYEQYF. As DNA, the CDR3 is TGCGCCAGCAGCTTGGTGGGACAAGGCTCCTACGAGCAGTACTTC.

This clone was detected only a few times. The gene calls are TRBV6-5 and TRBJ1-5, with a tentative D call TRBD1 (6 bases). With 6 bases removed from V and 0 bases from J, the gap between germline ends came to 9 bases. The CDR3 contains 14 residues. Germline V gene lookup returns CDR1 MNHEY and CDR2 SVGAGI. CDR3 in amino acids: CASRRGDSNQPQHF. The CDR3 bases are TGTGCCAGCAGGAGGGGGGATAGCAATCAGCCCCAGCATTTT.

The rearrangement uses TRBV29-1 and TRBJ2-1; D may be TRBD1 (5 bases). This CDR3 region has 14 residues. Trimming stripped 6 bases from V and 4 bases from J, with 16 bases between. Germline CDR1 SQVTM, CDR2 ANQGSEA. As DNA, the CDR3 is TGCAGCGTGTTCAGGGCAAGACAGTACAATGAGCAGTTCTTC. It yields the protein CSVFRARQYNEQFF.

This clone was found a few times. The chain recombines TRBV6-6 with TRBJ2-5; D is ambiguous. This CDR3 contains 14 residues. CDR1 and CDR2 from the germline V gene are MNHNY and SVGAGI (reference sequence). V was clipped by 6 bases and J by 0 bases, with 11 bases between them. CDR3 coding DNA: TGTGCCAGCAGCAAGCCCCCGCACCAAGAGACCCAGTACTTC. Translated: CASSKPPHQETQYF.

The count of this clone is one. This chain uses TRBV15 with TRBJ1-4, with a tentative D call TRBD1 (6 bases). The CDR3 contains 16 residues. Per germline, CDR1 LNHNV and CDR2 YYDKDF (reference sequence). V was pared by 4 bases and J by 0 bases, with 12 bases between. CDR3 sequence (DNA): TGTGCCACCAGCAATCTACGACAGGCAACTAATGAAAAACTGTTTTTT. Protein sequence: CATSNLRQATNEKLFF.

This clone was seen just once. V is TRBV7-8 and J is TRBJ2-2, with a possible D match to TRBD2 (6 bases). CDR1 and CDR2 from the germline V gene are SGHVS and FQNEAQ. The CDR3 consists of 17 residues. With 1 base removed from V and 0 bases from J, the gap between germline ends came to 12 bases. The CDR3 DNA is TGTGCCAGCAGCTTAGTCGCAGCGGGTACGAACACCGGGGAGCTGTTTTTT. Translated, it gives CASSLVAAGTNTGELFF.